A selection of T cell receptor beta chains follows, all from one sample in a study of blood T cells in healthy people across ages. One entry per CDR3 protein results from TCRdb running MiXCR on the 5' RACE reads. Among over 1.5 million distinct CDR3 sequences listed, around half were seen once. Sequencing was performed on blood. These receptors were obtained from a woman in her 40s in good health. CDR3s leave out the opening cysteine and the closing phenylalanine or tryptophan. Clone size appears in some rows only: once, few, many, or a class for an expanded clone.

V: TRBV5-1; size: NA; CDR3: ASSFTSGGSASTDTQY
V: TRBV28; size: NA; CDR3: ASGYRGVTSGANVLT
V: TRBV12-3/TRBV12-4; size: few; CDR3: ASRRDTSSTDTQY
V: TRBV19; size: NA; CDR3: ASSIGTGGRKTQY
V: TRBV5-8; size: many; CDR3: ASSLYQARKTQY
V: TRBV15; size: many; CDR3: ATSGIDHYGYT
V: TRBV21-1; size: NA; CDR3: ASSKKTVVGTNEKLF
V: TRBV20-1; size: few; CDR3: SVATSGGVYEQY
V: TRBV4-3; size: few; CDR3: ASSPNWTGKDQPQH
V: TRBV28; size: NA; CDR3: ASSPDRDNEQY
V: TRBV6-6; size: NA; CDR3: ASSYIRGEQF
V: TRBV7-9; size: NA; CDR3: ASSLLPDRSEQY
V: TRBV4-2; size: NA; CDR3: ASSQEQGTEQF
V: TRBV6-5; size: NA; CDR3: ASSYRGSSTDTQY
V: TRBV20-1; size: NA; CDR3: SANYETQY
V: TRBV7-2; size: once; CDR3: AGSLNAQKNTEAF